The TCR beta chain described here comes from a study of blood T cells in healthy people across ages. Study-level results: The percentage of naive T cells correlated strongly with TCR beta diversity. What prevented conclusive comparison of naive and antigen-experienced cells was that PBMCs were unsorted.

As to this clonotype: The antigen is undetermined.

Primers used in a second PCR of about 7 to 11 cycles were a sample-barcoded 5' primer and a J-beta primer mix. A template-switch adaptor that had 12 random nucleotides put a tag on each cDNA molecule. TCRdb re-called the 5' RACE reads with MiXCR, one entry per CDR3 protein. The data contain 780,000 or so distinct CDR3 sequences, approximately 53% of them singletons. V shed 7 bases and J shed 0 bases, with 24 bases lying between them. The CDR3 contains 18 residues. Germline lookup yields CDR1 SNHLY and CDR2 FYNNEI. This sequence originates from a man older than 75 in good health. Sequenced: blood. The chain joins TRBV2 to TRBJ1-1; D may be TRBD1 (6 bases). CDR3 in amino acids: CASTRMWGLGGMNTEAFF. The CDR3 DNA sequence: TGTGCCAGCACCCGAATGTGGGGCCTGGGGGGCATGAACACTGAAGCTTTCTTT.